The 22 T cell receptor beta chains listed next were all sequenced from one sample in a study of T cells after yellow fever vaccination. TCRdb fed the 5' RACE reads into MiXCR, producing one record per CDR3 protein. The sample consists of hundreds of thousands of distinct CDR3 sequences, approximately 13% of them appearing once. The input for sequencing was PBMCs, taken on the day of the yellow fever booster vaccination. These receptors all stem from a young man who received the YFV17D yellow fever vaccine.

V is TRBV5-1 and J is TRBJ2-3; 7 bases fit TRBD2. The CDR3 totals 16 residues. Germline CDR1 SGHRS, CDR2 YFSETQ. Trimming took 0 bases from V and 4 from J; bases not matched to a gene: 8. The CDR3 loop reads CASSLGHQRGADTQYF. DNA of the CDR3: TGCGCCAGCAGCTTGGGACATCAGCGGGGAGCAGATACGCAGTATTTT.

This chain uses TRBV29-1 with TRBJ2-5; D might be TRBD2 (6 bases). Between the trimmed V and J ends, which lost 7 bases and 2 bases, there was a span of 11 bases. The germline gives CDR1 SQVTM, CDR2 ANQGSEA. CDR3 size: 12 residues. Here the CDR3 reads CSGVEGQETQYF. Here the CDR3 DNA reads TGCAGCGGGGTGGAGGGACAAGAGACCCAGTACTTC. Full variable domain (missing parts from reference TRBV29-1 and TRBJ2-5): SAVISQKPSRDICQRGTSLTIQCQVDSQVTMMFWYRQQPGQSLTLIATANQGSEATYESGFVIDKFPISRPNLTFSTLTVSNMSPEDSSIYLCSGVEGQETQYFGPGTRLLVL.

The rearrangement links TRBV6-5 to TRBJ2-3; the match to TRBD2 covers 11 bases. The CDR3 has 16 residues. Trimming at V came to 2 bases and at J to 2 bases, leaving 3 bases not matched to a gene. From germline, CDR1 is MNHEY and CDR2 SVGAGI. The DNA for the CDR3 is TGTGCCAGCAGTTACCTTAGCGGGAGGGACACAGATACGCAGTATTTT. Encoded protein: CASSYLSGRDTDTQYF.

This clonotype came up a few times. The chain combines TRBV6-2 or TRBV6-3 with TRBJ1-2; D is unresolved. With 2 bases removed from V and 4 bases from J, the gap between germline ends came to 8 bases. Germline CDR1 MNHEY, CDR2 SVGEGT. There are 13 residues in the CDR3. This CDR3 is CASSYEPTYGYTF. The CDR3 DNA is TGTGCCAGCAGTTACGAGCCCACCTATGGCTACACCTTC.

This clonotype was seen only a few times. The V call is TRBV6-2 or TRBV6-3, the J call TRBJ2-1; tentatively, D is TRBD1 (5 bases). Germline lookup yields CDR1 MNHEY and CDR2 SVGEGT. The CDR3 spans 14 residues. V was cut by 6 bases and J by 6 bases, with 15 bases left in between. CDR3 nucleotides: TGTGCCAGCAGGTCGACAGTGATGGGCAATGAGCAGTTCTTC. Its protein is CASRSTVMGNEQFF.

This clonotype has a count of ten or more. The J gene is TRBJ2-7, the V gene TRBV28; no clear D gene. Germline values: CDR1 MDHEN, CDR2 SYDVKM. The CDR3 is made up of 13 amino acids. Trimming shortened V by 10 bases and J by 5 bases, and 18 bases separated the two germline ends. CDR3 sequence reads: CANWSGIRNEQYF. Here the CDR3 DNA reads TGTGCCAACTGGAGTGGAATAAGAAACGAGCAGTACTTC.

This clonotype occurred a few times. The rearrangement uses TRBV7-2 and TRBJ2-5; D ambiguous. CDR3 length equals 14 residues. Germline values: CDR1 SGHTA, CDR2 FQGNSA. Between the trimmed V and J ends, which lost 0 bases and 1 base, there was a span of 6 bases. CDR3 sequence reads: CASSLAVSQETQYF. In DNA, the CDR3 is TGTGCCAGCAGCTTAGCGGTCAGCCAAGAGACCCAGTACTTC.

The genes are TRBV7-2 and TRBJ2-1; D is uncertain. V lost 0 bases, J lost 4 bases, and 13 bases lay in between. Germline V gene sequence: CDR1 SGHTA, CDR2 FQGNSA. This CDR3 region has 16 residues. The CDR3 nucleotides are TGTGCCAGCAGCTTAGCGGGGTTCACAAGATACAATGAGCAGTTCTTC. This translates into CASSLAGFTRYNEQFF.

This CDR3 reads CSVARRGPGNTIYF. The CDR3 DNA follows: TGCAGCGTTGCCCGCAGGGGGCCTGGAAACACCATATATTTT. The chain links TRBV29-1 to TRBJ1-3, with 8 positions matching TRBD1. The junction had 4 bases not matched to a gene; V was cut back by 4 bases and J by 2 bases. This CDR3 contains 14 residues. Germline CDR1 is SQVTM and CDR2 is ANQGSEA.

V is TRBV5-4 and J is TRBJ1-4; D not certain. This CDR3 is 15 amino acids long. Deletions cut 2 bases from V and 0 bases from J, with 8 bases between. Germline V CDR1 and CDR2: SGHNT, YYREEE (reference sequence). CDR3 sequence reads: CASSLGIATNEKLFF. The CDR3 DNA follows: TGTGCCAGCAGCTTAGGGATTGCAACTAATGAAAAACTGTTTTTT.

This clonotype was counted at least ten times. The chain combines TRBV6-2 or TRBV6-3 with TRBJ2-7; no definite D call. V lost 6 bases to trimming and J lost 5 bases, with 11 bases between them. CDR1 MNHEY and CDR2 SVGEGT come from the germline V gene. The CDR3 is 12 amino acids. The CDR3 DNA reads as TGTGCCAGCAGCAGCATGCCGGACGAGCAGTACTTC. As protein: CASSSMPDEQYF.

Written as DNA, the CDR3 is TGCAGCGTTGGGCCGAACACCGGGGAGCTGTTTTTT. Translated, it gives CSVGPNTGELFF. The V gene is TRBV29-1, the J gene TRBJ2-2, with D hard to call. Germline loops: CDR1 SQVTM, CDR2 ANQGSEA. The ends were cut back, 4 bases at V and 0 bases at J, with 3 bases in the middle. CDR3 length: 12 residues.

This clonotype was observed a few times. V usage is TRBV7-9 and J usage is TRBJ2-1, with 13 bases identical to TRBD2. V lost 5 bases, J lost 6 bases, and 7 bases stayed unmatched. The V gene's germline CDR1 is SEHNR and CDR2 FQNEAQ (reference sequence). This CDR3 spans 16 amino acids. CDR3 sequence (DNA): TGTGCCAGCAGCGGGGGGACTAGCGGGATGAGCAATGAGCAGTTCTTC. This sequence encodes CASSGGTSGMSNEQFF.

This chain joins TRBV10-3 and TRBJ2-7; D might be TRBD2 (6 bases). The CDR3 is made up of 13 amino acids. Trimming removed 4 bases at V and 2 bases at J, with 9 bases between. Germline V gives CDR1 ENHRY, CDR2 SYGVKD. The CDR3 loop is CAISAGGAYEQYF. Here the CDR3 DNA reads TGTGCCATCAGTGCCGGGGGTGCCTACGAGCAGTACTTC.

The chain employs TRBV6-1 and TRBJ1-1; D not certain. Germline loops: CDR1 MNHNS, CDR2 SASEGT. This CDR3 has 13 amino acids. The V gene lost 3 bases and the J gene lost 5 bases, with 10 bases spanning the gap. The CDR3 DNA follows: TGTGCCAGCAGTGATGAGGGTTGGACTGAAGCTTTCTTT. It translates to CASSDEGWTEAFF.

The chain recombines TRBV20-1 with TRBJ2-3; 7 bases map to TRBD2. With 6 bases clipped from V and 2 bases from J, the junction kept 5 bases outside the gene matches. The CDR3 has 13 residues. Germline values: CDR1 DFQATT, CDR2 SNEGSKA (reference sequence). The CDR3, as DNA: TGCAGTGCCGAGAAGCGGGACACAGATACGCAGTATTTT. Translating gives CSAEKRDTDTQYF.

This clonotype came up a few times. V is TRBV6-5 and J is TRBJ2-5, with 7 nucleotides matching TRBD2. The V gene's germline CDR1 is MNHEY and CDR2 SVGAGI. Trimming removed 4 bases from V and 4 bases from J; junction bases left unmatched: 6. This CDR3 has 14 residues. Written as DNA, the CDR3 is TGTGCCAGCAGTTCTAGCGGAGGCGGAGAGACCCAGTACTTC. Its translation: CASSSSGGGETQYF.

J is TRBJ1-4 and V is TRBV5-1, with D possibly being TRBD1 (6 bases). V gave up 4 bases and J gave up 8 bases, with 21 bases separating them. Germline values: CDR1 SGHRS, CDR2 YFSETQ. This CDR3 has 16 residues. The chain's CDR3 is CASSLITGQLGEKLFF. CDR3 bases: TGCGCCAGCAGCCTGATAACCGGACAGTTAGGGGAAAAACTGTTTTTT.

This clonotype was seen a few times. The rearrangement uses TRBV5-1 and TRBJ2-1; D uncertain. Trimming took off 0 bases at V and 5 bases at J, with 12 bases between the two ends. The germline V gene encodes CDR1 SGHRS and CDR2 YFSETQ. The CDR3 length is 15 residues. The CDR3: CASSLGNNLNNEQFF. The CDR3 DNA reads TGCGCCAGCAGCTTGGGAAATAATCTCAACAATGAGCAGTTCTTC.

The genes are TRBV12-3 or TRBV12-4 and TRBJ2-1; no clear D gene. CDR3 size: 13 residues. The ends were cut back, 0 bases at V and 10 bases at J, with 10 bases in the middle. CDR3 sequence (DNA): TGTGCCAGCAGTTTAGCCGCCCCGCGGGAGCAGTTCTTC. Protein product: CASSLAAPREQFF.

This clonotype occurred a few times. The chain couples TRBV11-2 to TRBJ2-7; a possible D gene is TRBD1 (5 bases). This CDR3 is built from 14 residues. V was clipped by 6 bases and J by 6 bases, with 18 bases between them. In germline, CDR1 is SGHAT, CDR2 FQNNGV. CDR3 nucleotides: TGTGCCAGCAGACAATCCCAGGGTCCCGGCGAGCAGTACTTC. This encodes CASRQSQGPGEQYF.

The rearrangement uses TRBV6-5 and TRBJ1-6; the D is unclear. V was shortened by 7 bases and J by 5 bases, with 12 bases between the two germline ends. There are 14 residues in the CDR3. Looked up from germline, CDR1 is MNHEY and CDR2 is SVGAGI. CDR3 loop: CASITGLDNSPLHF. CDR3 in DNA: TGTGCCAGCATTACCGGGTTGGATAATTCACCCCTCCACTTT.